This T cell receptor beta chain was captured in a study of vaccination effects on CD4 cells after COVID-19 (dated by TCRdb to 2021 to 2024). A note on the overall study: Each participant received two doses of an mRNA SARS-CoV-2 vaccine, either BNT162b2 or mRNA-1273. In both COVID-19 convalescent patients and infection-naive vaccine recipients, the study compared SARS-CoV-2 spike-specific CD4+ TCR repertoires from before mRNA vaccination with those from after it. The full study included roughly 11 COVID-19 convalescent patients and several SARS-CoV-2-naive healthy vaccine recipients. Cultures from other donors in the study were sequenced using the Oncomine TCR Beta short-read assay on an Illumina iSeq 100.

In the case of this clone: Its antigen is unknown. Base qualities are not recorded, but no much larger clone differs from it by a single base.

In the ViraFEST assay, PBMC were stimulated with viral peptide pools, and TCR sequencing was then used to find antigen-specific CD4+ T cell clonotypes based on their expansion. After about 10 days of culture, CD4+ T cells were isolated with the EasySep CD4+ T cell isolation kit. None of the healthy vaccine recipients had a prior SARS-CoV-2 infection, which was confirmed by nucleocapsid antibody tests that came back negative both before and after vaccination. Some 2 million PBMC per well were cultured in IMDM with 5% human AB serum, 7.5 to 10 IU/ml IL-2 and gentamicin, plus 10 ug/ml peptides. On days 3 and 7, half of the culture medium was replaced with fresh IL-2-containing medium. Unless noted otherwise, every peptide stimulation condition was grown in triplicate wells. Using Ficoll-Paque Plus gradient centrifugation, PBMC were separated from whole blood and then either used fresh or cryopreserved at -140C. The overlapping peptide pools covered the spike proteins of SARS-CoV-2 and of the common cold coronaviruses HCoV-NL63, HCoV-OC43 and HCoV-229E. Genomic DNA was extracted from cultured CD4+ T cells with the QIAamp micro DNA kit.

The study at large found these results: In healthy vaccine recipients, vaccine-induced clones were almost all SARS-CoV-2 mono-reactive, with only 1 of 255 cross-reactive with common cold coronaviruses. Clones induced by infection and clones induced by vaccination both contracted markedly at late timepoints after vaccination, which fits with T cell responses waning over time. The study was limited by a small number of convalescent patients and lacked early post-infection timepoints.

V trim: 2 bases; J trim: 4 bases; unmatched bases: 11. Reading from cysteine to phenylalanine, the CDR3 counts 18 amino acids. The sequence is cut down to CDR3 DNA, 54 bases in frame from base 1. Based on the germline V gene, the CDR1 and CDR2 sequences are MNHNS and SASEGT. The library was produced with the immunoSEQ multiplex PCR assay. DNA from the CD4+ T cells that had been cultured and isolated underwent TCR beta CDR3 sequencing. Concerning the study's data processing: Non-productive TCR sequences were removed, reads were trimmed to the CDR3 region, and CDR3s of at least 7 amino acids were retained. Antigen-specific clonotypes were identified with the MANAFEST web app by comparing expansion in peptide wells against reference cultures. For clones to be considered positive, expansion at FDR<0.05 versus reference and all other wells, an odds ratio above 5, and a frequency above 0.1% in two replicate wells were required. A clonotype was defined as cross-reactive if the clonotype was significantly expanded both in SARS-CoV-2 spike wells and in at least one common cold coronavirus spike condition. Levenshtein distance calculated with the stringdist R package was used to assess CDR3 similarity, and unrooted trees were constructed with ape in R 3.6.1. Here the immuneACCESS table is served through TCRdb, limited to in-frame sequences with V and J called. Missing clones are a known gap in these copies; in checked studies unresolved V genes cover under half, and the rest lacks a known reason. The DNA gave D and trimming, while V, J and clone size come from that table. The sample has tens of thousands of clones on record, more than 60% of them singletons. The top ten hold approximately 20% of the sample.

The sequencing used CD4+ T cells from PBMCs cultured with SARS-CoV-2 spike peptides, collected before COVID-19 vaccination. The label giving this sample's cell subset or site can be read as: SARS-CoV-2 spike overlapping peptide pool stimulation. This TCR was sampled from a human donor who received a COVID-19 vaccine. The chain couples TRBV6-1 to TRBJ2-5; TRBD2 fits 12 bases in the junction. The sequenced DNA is TGTGCCAGCAGTGAATTTCCCGCTAGCGGGGGGGCAGGAGAGACCCAGTACTTC. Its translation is CASSEFPASGGAGETQYF.